Following are 27 T cell receptor beta chains from one sample sequenced in a study of a mutant IDH1 vaccine in newly diagnosed glioma. The antigens for these receptors are not known. Method: immunoSEQ multiplex PCR; TCRdb's copy keeps in-frame clones and lacks some. The sample lists around 49,000 clones, around 80% occurring once. Time point specified: week 5, during vaccination. It was 300 ug of mutant IDH1 20-mer peptide that made up each vaccine dose, given with topical imiquimod. Specimen: PBMCs, collected from a glioma patient whose treatment included an IDH1 peptide vaccine. These receptors were collected from a man aged 50-59 years with glioma.

This chain uses TRBV19 with TRBJ2-7; D perhaps matches TRBD2 (6 bases). V dropped 5 bases and J dropped 2 bases, with 16 bases sitting between them. Germline V lookup: CDR1 LNHDA, CDR2 SQIVND (reference sequence). This CDR3 spans 15 amino acids. CDR3 region: CASSSESGPPYEQYF. The CDR3, as DNA: TGTGCCAGTAGTTCAGAAAGCGGGCCTCCCTACGAGCAGTACTTC.

This sequence joins TRBV6-1 and TRBJ2-7; tentative D call: TRBD1 (6 bases). CDR1 MNHNS and CDR2 SASEGT come from the germline V gene. Trimming pared 4 bases from V and 4 bases from J, leaving 11 bases between. CDR3 length: 13 residues. The CDR3 here is CASSAGTMYEQYF. The DNA for the CDR3 is TGTGCCAGCAGTGCCGGGACAATGTACGAGCAGTACTTC.

V gene TRBV5-1 combines with J gene TRBJ2-5, with TRBD2 matching over 12 bases. V was pared by 2 bases and J by 5 bases, with 4 bases of the junction left unmatched. Germline V gives CDR1 SGHRS, CDR2 YFSETQ. CDR3 size: 15 residues. CDR3 sequence: CASSFTSGGQETQYF. The CDR3 bases are TGCGCCAGCAGCTTCACTAGCGGGGGGCAGGAGACCCAGTACTTC.

The rearrangement uses TRBV7-9 and TRBJ2-3; 7 nucleotides agree with TRBD1. CDR1 is SEHNR, CDR2 FQNEAQ, per germline (reference sequence). This CDR3 is 16 amino acids long. The V gene end was trimmed by 3 bases and the J gene end by 2 bases; junction bases not matched to a gene: 8. This chain's CDR3 is CASSLTGSIFTDTQYF. CDR3 nucleotides: TGTGCCAGCAGCTTGACAGGGTCAATTTTCACAGATACGCAGTATTTT.

The rearrangement links TRBV7-2 to TRBJ2-5; TRBD1 matches 7 bases. The CDR3 is 13 residues long. CDR1 and CDR2 (germline): SGHTA, FQGNSA. Germline trimming cut 8 bases from V and 2 bases from J; bases unmatched to any gene: 5. The CDR3 DNA reads as TGTGCCAGCGGGACAGCCTTACAAGAGACCCAGTACTTC. Amino acids: CASGTALQETQYF.

This clone was found a few times. The genes are TRBV29-1 and TRBJ2-7, with 10 positions matching TRBD1. Germline loops: CDR1 SQVTM, CDR2 ANQGSEA. V lost 1 base to trimming and J lost 7 bases; unmatched junction nucleotides: 10. The CDR3 covers 15 residues. For the CDR3, the DNA is TGCAGCGTTGAAGCTGCGGACAGGGGGTGGAGGGAGCAGTACTTC. Protein sequence: CSVEAADRGWREQYF.

This chain's CDR3 is CASSPTGEWTEAFF. The CDR3, as DNA: TGTGCCAGCTCACCGACAGGGGAATGGACTGAAGCTTTCTTT. The gene calls are TRBV18 and TRBJ1-1, with 8 bases that match TRBD1. Germline loops: CDR1 KGHSH, CDR2 LQKENI. The CDR3 spans 14 residues. The V and J ends lost 3 bases and 5 bases, in that order; junction bases with no gene match: 5.

This chain uses TRBV29-1 with TRBJ2-5, with D unclear. Per the germline V gene, CDR1 is SQVTM and CDR2 is ANQGSEA. Trimming removed 5 bases from V and 4 bases from J, with 5 bases in between. There are 10 residues in the CDR3. The CDR3 region has the DNA TGCAGCGTTTATACAGAGACCCAGTACTTC. Protein: CSVYTETQYF.

The gene calls are TRBV6-5 and TRBJ1-5, with 10 bases that match TRBD1. Germline V lookup: CDR1 MNHEY, CDR2 SVGAGI. CDR3 length: 14 amino acids. The V and J ends lost 9 bases and 4 bases, in that order; junction bases with no gene match: 6. The CDR3 DNA is TGTGCCAGTAGACAGGGGGCTAGGAATCAGCCCCAGCATTTT. Protein sequence: CASRQGARNQPQHF.

In this sample, this clone turned up a few times. The chain uses TRBV18 and TRBJ2-7, with D possibly being TRBD2 (6 bases). The ends were cut back, 3 bases at V and 7 bases at J, with 13 bases in the middle. The germline CDR1 and CDR2 sequences are KGHSH and LQKENI. This CDR3 has 13 amino acids. As DNA, the CDR3 is TGTGCCAGCTCACCTGGGCCGGCGGGGGAGCAGTACTTC. This encodes CASSPGPAGEQYF.

This chain connects TRBV6-6 to TRBJ2-7; D is ambiguous. This CDR3 has 11 amino acids. V dropped 1 base and J dropped 5 bases, with 3 bases sitting between them. From germline, CDR1 is MNHNY and CDR2 SVGAGI (reference sequence). CDR3 bases: TGTGCCAGCAGTTACTATCACGAGCAGTACTTC. The encoded protein is CASSYYHEQYF.

The chain is built from TRBV19 and TRBJ2-7; the D gene is possibly TRBD1 (6 bases). Germline V lookup: CDR1 LNHDA, CDR2 SQIVND (reference sequence). The CDR3 has 15 amino acids. Trimming removed 5 bases from V and 0 bases from J, with 14 bases in between. Here the CDR3 reads CASSPARGSSYEQYF. The CDR3 DNA is TGTGCCAGTAGTCCGGCGAGGGGGAGCTCCTACGAGCAGTACTTC.

This clone has at least ten counts. V is TRBV7-9 and J is TRBJ2-2, with TRBD1 identical over 12 bases. Germline CDR1 is SEHNR and CDR2 is FQNEAQ (reference sequence). V shed 5 bases, J shed 6 bases, and the junction held 10 bases outside the gene matches. This CDR3 is built from 17 residues. This CDR3 reads CASSTDEGQGASGELFF. CDR3 DNA: TGTGCCAGCAGCACCGACGAGGGACAGGGGGCGTCCGGGGAGCTGTTTTTT. Combining the CDR3 with reference TRBV7-9 and TRBJ2-2 gives the whole variable domain DTGVSQNPRHKITKRGQNVTFRCDPISEHNRLYWYRQTLGQGPEFLTYFQNEAQLEKSRLLSDRFSAERPKGSFSTLEIQRTEQGDSAMYLCASSTDEGQGASGELFFGEGSRLTVL.

The chain has TRBV5-6 and TRBJ2-3, with a possible D match to TRBD2 (5 bases). This CDR3 region has 15 residues. The germline gives CDR1 SGHDT, CDR2 YYEEEE. Trimming shortened V by 5 bases and J by 6 bases, and 19 bases separated the two germline ends. DNA of the CDR3: TGTGCCAGCAGTCCAGACACCTCTAGCTTCGATACGCAGTATTTT. Translated: CASSPDTSSFDTQYF.

The rearrangement uses TRBV5-4 and TRBJ2-2; 8 bases match TRBD2. Germline lookup yields CDR1 SGHNT and CDR2 YYREEE (reference sequence). The CDR3 sequence is 16 residues long. Trimming at V came to 0 bases and at J to 1 base, leaving 2 bases not matched to a gene. CDR3 DNA: TGTGCCAGCAGCTTGGCGGGGGGGCTGAACACCGGGGAGCTGTTTTTT. Translation gives CASSLAGGLNTGELFF.

The chain is built from TRBV13 and TRBJ1-3, with TRBD1 as a possible D gene (5 bases). Trimming left V 5 bases short and J 0 bases short, with 20 bases between. Germline loops: CDR1 PRHDT, CDR2 FYEKMQ (reference sequence). This CDR3 comprises 18 residues. For the CDR3, the DNA is TGTGCCAGCAGCCTCCAACGGGGCCCGGATCGCTCTGGAAACACCATATATTTT. Amino acids: CASSLQRGPDRSGNTIYF.

This rearrangement joins TRBV15 to TRBJ2-2, with a weak D call TRBD1 (5 bases). Trimming cost V 2 bases and J 5 bases, with 9 bases left between them. There are 14 residues in the CDR3. CDR1 and CDR2 (germline): LNHNV, YYDKDF (reference sequence). For the CDR3, the DNA is TGTGCCACCAGCAGAATTCAGGGTACCGGGGAGCTGTTTTTT. It is translated as CATSRIQGTGELFF.

This clone was detected only a few times. The V call is TRBV5-4, the J call TRBJ2-7; D possibly corresponds to TRBD2 (5 bases). Germline V gene data show CDR1 as SGHNT and CDR2 as YYREEE (reference sequence). The CDR3 totals 16 residues. Trimming removed 0 bases at V and 6 bases at J, with 19 bases between. The CDR3 reads CASSLGHTSGSLEQYF. CDR3 bases: TGTGCCAGCAGCTTGGGACACACTTCGGGATCGCTCGAGCAGTACTTC. Full variable domain (outside the CDR3, taken from reference TRBV5-4 and TRBJ2-7): ETGVTQSPTHLIKTRGQQVTLRCSSQSGHNTVSWYQQALGQGPQFIFQYYREEENGRGNFPPRFSGLQFPNYSSELNVNALELDDSALYLCASSLGHTSGSLEQYFGPGTRLTVT.

The chain is built from TRBV19 and TRBJ2-2; D is ambiguous. Deletions cut 3 bases from V and 13 bases from J, with 18 bases between. Germline V CDR1 and CDR2: LNHDA, SQIVND (reference sequence). This CDR3 is 14 amino acids long. The CDR3 DNA is TGTGCCAGTAGTATGGGCGAAATTACAAGACTGCTGTTTTTT. Translation: CASSMGEITRLLFF.

The genes are TRBV9 and TRBJ2-3; a possible D gene is TRBD2 (6 bases). Germline assignment: CDR1 SGDLS and CDR2 YYNGEE. The CDR3 extends over 15 amino acids. V was trimmed by 3 bases and J by 0 bases, leaving 11 bases between them. The CDR3 sequence is CASSADGTSTDTQYF. The CDR3 coding sequence is TGTGCCAGCAGCGCGGACGGGACTAGCACAGATACGCAGTATTTT.

The gene calls are TRBV5-4 and TRBJ2-5; TRBD1 matches at 9 bases. The germline V gene has CDR1 SGHNT and CDR2 YYREEE (reference sequence). The CDR3 contains 16 residues. The ends lost 4 bases at V and 5 bases at J; junction bases unmatched: 12. Here the CDR3 DNA reads TGTGCCAGCAGCCTCCTACCGGGACAGGGAAGGGAGACCCAGTACTTC. This translates into CASSLLPGQGRETQYF.

The chain joins TRBV11-2 to TRBJ2-7, with 13 nucleotides matching TRBD2. The V gene end was trimmed by 3 bases and the J gene end by 4 bases; junction bases not matched to a gene: 3. The CDR3 is 15 amino acids. CDR1 SGHAT and CDR2 FQNNGV come from the germline V gene. For the CDR3, the DNA is TGTGCCAGCAGCTTGGGACTAGCGGGGCCGTACGAGCAGTACTTC. Translating gives CASSLGLAGPYEQYF.

This rearrangement joins TRBV7-9 to TRBJ2-3; D remains ambiguous. Germline loops: CDR1 SEHNR, CDR2 FQNEAQ (reference sequence). V lost 4 bases, J lost 0 bases, and 8 bases lay in between. The CDR3 covers 14 residues. The CDR3 DNA sequence: TGTGCCAGCAGCTCCGACCGAAGCACAGATACGCAGTATTTT. Translation: CASSSDRSTDTQYF.

The genes are TRBV2 and TRBJ2-2; the D gene is possibly TRBD1 (6 bases). CDR3 length: 16 amino acids. Germline V CDR1 and CDR2: SNHLY, FYNNEI. Trimming took 0 bases from V and 5 from J, leaving 13 bases between them. CDR3 in amino acids: CASSEAGQGYTGELFF. CDR3 sequence (DNA): TGTGCCAGCAGTGAAGCGGGACAAGGGTATACCGGGGAGCTGTTTTTT.

The rearrangement uses TRBV10-3 and TRBJ2-2; D is uncertain. The germline gives CDR1 ENHRY, CDR2 SYGVKD. Trimming took off 4 bases at V and 0 bases at J, with 12 bases between the two ends. The CDR3 totals 16 residues. The CDR3 sequence: CAISGRVIPNTGELFF. DNA for the CDR3: TGTGCCATCAGTGGACGGGTGATACCGAACACCGGGGAGCTGTTTTTT.

This clone was seen a single time. V is TRBV30 and J is TRBJ2-3; D is undetermined. Trimming shortened V by 2 bases and J by 2 bases, and 11 bases separated the two germline ends. CDR3 length: 14 residues. Germline loops: CDR1 GTSNPN, CDR2 SVGIG (reference sequence). This CDR3 reads CAWSIGGATDTQYF. CDR3 bases: TGTGCCTGGAGTATTGGCGGAGCCACAGATACGCAGTATTTT.

CDR3 amino acids: CASSFGGGYEQYF. The CDR3 coding sequence is TGTGCCAGCAGTTTCGGGGGGGGCTACGAGCAGTACTTC. The chain links TRBV27 to TRBJ2-7; 8 bases map to TRBD2. The CDR3 consists of 13 residues. Trimming at V came to 3 bases and at J to 3 bases, leaving 1 base not matched to a gene. Germline V gene sequence: CDR1 MNHEY, CDR2 SMNVEV (reference sequence).